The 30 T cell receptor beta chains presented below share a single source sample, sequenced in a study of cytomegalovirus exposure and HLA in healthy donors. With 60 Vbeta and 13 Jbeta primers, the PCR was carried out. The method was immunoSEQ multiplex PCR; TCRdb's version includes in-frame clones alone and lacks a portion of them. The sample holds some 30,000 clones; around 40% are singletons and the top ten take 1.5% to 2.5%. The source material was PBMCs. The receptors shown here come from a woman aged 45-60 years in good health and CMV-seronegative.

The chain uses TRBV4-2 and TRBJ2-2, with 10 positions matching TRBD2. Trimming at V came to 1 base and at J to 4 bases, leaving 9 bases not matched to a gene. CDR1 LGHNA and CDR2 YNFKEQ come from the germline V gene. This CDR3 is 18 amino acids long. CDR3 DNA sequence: TGTGCCAGCAGCCAAGCCAGCGTGGCTAGCGGGAGCACCGGGGAGCTGTTTTTT. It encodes CASSQASVASGSTGELFF.

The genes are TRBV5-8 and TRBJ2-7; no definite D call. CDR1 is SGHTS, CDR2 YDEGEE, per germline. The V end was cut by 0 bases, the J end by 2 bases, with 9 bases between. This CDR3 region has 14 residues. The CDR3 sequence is CASSLGHRAYEQYF. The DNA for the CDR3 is TGTGCCAGCAGCTTGGGTCATCGAGCCTACGAGCAGTACTTC. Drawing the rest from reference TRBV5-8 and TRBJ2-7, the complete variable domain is EAGVTQSPTHLIKTRGQQATLRCSPISGHTSVYWYQQALGLGLQFLLWYDEGEERNRGNFPPRFSGRQFPNYSSELNVNALELEDSALYLCASSLGHRAYEQYFGPGTRLTVT.

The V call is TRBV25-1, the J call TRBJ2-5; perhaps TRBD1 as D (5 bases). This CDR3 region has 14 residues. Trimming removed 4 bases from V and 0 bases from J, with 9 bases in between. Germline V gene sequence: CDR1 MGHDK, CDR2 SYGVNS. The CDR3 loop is CASSGSGYQETQYF. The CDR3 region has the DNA TGTGCCAGCAGTGGATCAGGGTACCAAGAGACCCAGTACTTC.

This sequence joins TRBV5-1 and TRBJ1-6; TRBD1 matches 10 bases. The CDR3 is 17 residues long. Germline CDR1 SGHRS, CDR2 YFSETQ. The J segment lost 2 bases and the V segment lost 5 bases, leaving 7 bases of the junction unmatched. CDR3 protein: CASRTGTGAAYNSPLHF. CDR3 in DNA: TGCGCCAGCAGAACCGGGACAGGGGCCGCCTATAATTCACCCCTCCACTTT.

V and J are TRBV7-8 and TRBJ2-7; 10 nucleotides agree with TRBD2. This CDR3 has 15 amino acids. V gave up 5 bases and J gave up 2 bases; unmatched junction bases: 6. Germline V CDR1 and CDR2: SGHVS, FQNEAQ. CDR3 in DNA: TGTGCCAGCAGCCCTGGACTAGCGGTTACCTACGAGCAGTACTTC. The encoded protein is CASSPGLAVTYEQYF.

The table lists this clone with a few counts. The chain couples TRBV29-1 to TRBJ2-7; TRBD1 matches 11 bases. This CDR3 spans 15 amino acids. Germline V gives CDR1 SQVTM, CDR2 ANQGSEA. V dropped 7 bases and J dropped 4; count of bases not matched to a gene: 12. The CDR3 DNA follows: TGCAGCGCCCTCCTCGGGGGACAGGGGGGTTACGAGCAGTACTTC. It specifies CSALLGGQGGYEQYF.

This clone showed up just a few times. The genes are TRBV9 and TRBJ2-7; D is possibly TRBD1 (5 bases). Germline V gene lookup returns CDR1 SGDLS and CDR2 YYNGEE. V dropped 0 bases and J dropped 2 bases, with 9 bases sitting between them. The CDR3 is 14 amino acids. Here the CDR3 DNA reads TGTGCCAGCAGCGTAGGGGCAGGGCCCTACGAGCAGTACTTC. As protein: CASSVGAGPYEQYF.

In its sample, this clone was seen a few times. The CDR3 region has the DNA TGTGCCAGTAGTATGGACAGGGTTGGGGCCAACGTCCTGACTTTC. It codes for CASSMDRVGANVLTF. The chain uses TRBV19 and TRBJ2-6, with 8 bases fitting TRBD1. CDR1 is LNHDA, CDR2 SQIVND, per germline (reference sequence). The CDR3 runs to 15 residues. Losses at the gene ends were 3 bases for V and 3 bases for J; bases not matched to a gene: 1.

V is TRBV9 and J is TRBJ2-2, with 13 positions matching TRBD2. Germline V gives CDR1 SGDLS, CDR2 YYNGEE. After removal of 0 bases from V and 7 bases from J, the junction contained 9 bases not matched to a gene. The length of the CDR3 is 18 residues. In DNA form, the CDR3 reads TGTGCCAGCAGCGTAGACCCCTTACTAGCGGGAGGGGGCGGGGAGCTGTTTTTT. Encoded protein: CASSVDPLLAGGGGELFF.

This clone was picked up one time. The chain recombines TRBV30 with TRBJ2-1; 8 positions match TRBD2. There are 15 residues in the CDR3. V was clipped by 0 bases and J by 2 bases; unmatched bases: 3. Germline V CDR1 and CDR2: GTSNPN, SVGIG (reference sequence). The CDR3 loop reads CAWSVGSGAYNEQFF. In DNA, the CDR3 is TGTGCCTGGAGTGTCGGTAGCGGGGCCTACAATGAGCAGTTCTTC.

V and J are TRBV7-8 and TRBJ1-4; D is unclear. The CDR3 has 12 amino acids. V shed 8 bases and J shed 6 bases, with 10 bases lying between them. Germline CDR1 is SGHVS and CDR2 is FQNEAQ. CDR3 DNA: TGTGCCAGCGGCAGGTCTTATGAAAAACTGTTTTTT. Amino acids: CASGRSYEKLFF. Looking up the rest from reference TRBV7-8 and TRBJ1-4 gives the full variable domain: GAGVSQSPRYKVAKRGQDVALRCDPISGHVSLFWYQQALGQGPEFLTYFQNEAQLDKSGLPSDRFFAERPEGSVSTLKIQRTQQEDSAVYLCASGRSYEKLFFGSGTQLSVL.

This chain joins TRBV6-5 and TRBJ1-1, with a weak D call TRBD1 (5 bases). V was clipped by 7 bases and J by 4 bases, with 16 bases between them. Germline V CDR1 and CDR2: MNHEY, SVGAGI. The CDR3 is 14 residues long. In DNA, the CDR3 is TGTGCCAGCACCCCTACGCGGGGGAGCACTGAAGCTTTCTTT. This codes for CASTPTRGSTEAFF.

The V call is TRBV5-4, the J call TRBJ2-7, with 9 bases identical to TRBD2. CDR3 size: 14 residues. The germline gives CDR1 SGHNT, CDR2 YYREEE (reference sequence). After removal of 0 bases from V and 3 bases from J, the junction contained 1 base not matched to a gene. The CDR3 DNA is TGTGCCAGCAGCTTGGGAGCGGGGGGCTACGAGCAGTACTTC. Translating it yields CASSLGAGGYEQYF. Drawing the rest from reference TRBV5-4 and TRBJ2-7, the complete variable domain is ETGVTQSPTHLIKTRGQQVTLRCSSQSGHNTVSWYQQALGQGPQFIFQYYREEENGRGNFPPRFSGLQFPNYSSELNVNALELDDSALYLCASSLGAGGYEQYFGPGTRLTVT.

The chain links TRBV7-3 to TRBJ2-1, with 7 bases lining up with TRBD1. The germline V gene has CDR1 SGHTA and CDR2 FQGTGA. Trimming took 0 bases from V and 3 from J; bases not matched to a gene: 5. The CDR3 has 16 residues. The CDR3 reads CASSLTGQVNYNEQFF. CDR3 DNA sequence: TGTGCCAGCAGCTTAACCGGACAGGTCAACTACAATGAGCAGTTCTTC.

CDR3 sequence (DNA): TGTGCCAGCAGCTTGCAGGGATTAACCTACGAGCAGTACTTC. Protein: CASSLQGLTYEQYF. J is TRBJ2-7 and V is TRBV5-5; TRBD1 is a possible D gene (5 bases). V was clipped by 1 base and J by 2 bases, with 10 bases between them. The CDR3 consists of 14 residues. Germline CDR1 and CDR2: SGHKS and YYEKEE (reference sequence). The complete variable domain, with remaining parts taken from reference TRBV5-5 and TRBJ2-7, reads DAGVTQSPTHLIKTRGQQVTLRCSPISGHKSVSWYQQVLGQGPQFIFQYYEKEERGRGNFPDRFSARQFPNYSSELNVNALLLGDSALYLCASSLQGLTYEQYFGPGTRLTVT.

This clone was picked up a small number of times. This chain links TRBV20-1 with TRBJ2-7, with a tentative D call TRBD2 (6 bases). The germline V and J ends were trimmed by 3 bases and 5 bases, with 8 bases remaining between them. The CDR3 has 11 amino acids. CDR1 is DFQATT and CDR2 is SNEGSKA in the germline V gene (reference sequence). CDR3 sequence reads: CSASRRDEQYF. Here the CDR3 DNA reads TGCAGTGCTAGTCGGAGGGACGAGCAGTACTTC.

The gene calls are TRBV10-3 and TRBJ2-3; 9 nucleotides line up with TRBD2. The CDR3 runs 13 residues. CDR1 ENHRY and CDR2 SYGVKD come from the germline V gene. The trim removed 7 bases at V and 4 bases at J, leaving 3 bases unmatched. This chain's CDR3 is CAIMTSGADTQYF. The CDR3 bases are TGTGCCATCATGACTAGCGGAGCAGATACGCAGTATTTT.

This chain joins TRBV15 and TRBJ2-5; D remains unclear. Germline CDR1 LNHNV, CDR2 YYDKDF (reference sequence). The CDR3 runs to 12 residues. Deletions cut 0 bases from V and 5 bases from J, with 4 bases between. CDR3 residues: CATSRDMETQYF. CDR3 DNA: TGTGCCACCAGCAGAGATATGGAGACCCAGTACTTC.

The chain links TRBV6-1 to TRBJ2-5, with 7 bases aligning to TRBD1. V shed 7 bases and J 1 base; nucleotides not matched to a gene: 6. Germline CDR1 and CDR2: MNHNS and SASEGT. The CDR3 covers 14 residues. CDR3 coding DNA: TGTGCCAGCAATACCGGGACAGTCCAAGAGACCCAGTACTTC. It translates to CASNTGTVQETQYF.

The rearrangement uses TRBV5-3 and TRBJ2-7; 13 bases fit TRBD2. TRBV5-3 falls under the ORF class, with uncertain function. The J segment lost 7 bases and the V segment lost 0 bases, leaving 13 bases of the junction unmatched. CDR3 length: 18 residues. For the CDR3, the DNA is TGTGCCAGAAGCTTGGGGGACATACTAGCGGGAGGGACTGGGGAGCAGTACTTC. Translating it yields CARSLGDILAGGTGEQYF.

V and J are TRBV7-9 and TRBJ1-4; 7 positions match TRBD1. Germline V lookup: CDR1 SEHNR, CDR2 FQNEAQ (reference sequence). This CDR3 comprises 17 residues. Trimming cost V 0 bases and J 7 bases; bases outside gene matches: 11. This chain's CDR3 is CASSLALTGVRFEKLFF. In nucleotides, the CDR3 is TGTGCCAGCAGCTTAGCTCTTACAGGGGTTAGGTTTGAAAAACTGTTTTTT.

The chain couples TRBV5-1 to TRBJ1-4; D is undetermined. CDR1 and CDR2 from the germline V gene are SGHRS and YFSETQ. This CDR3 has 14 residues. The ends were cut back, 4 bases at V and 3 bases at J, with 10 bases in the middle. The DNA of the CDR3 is TGCGCCAGCAGCGGTACGAGGGCTAATGAAAAACTGTTTTTT. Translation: CASSGTRANEKLFF.

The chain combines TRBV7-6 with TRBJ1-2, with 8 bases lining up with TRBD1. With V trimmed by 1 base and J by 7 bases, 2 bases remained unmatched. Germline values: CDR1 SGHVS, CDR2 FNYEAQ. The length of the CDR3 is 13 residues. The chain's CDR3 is CASSLGQGFGYTF. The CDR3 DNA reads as TGTGCCAGCAGCTTAGGACAGGGGTTTGGCTACACCTTC.

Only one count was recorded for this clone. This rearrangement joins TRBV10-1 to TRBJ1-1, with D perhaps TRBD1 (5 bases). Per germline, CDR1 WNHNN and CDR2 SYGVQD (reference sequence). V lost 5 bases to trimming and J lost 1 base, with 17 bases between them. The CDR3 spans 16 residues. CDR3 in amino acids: CASSPSWRGTNTEAFF. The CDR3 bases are TGCGCCAGCAGTCCTTCTTGGAGGGGAACGAACACTGAAGCTTTCTTT.

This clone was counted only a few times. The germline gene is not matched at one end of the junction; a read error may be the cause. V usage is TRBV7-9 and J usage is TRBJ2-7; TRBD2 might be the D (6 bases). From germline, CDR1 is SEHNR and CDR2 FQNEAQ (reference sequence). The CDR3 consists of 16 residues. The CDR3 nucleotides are TGTTCCAGCAGCTTAGGTTGGGGGGAAGGATCCTACGAGCAGTACTTC. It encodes CSSSLGWGEGSYEQYF. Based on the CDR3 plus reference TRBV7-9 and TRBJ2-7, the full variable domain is DTGVSQNPRHKITKRGQNVTFRCDPISEHNRLYWYRQTLGQGPEFLTYFQNEAQLEKSRLLSDRFSAERPKGSFSTLEIQRTEQGDSAMYLCSSSLGWGEGSYEQYFGPGTRLTVT.

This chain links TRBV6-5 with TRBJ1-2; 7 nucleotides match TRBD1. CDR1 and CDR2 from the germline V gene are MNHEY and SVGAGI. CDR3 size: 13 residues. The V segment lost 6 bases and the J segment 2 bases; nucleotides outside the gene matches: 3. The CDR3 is CASSPGGNYGYTF. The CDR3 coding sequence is TGTGCCAGCAGCCCAGGGGGGAACTATGGCTACACCTTC.

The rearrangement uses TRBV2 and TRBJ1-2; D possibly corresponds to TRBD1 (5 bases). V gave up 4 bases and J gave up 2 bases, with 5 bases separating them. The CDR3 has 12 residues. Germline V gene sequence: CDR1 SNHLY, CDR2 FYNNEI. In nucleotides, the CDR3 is TGTGCCAGCAGTGGACAGAACTATGGCTACACCTTC. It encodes CASSGQNYGYTF.

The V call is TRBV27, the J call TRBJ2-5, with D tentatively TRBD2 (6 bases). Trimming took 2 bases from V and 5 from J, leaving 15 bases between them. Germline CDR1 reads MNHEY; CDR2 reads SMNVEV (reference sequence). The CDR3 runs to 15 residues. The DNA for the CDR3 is TGTGCCAGCAGTTTAAGGCTAACGGGGGATGAGACCCAGTACTTC. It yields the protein CASSLRLTGDETQYF.

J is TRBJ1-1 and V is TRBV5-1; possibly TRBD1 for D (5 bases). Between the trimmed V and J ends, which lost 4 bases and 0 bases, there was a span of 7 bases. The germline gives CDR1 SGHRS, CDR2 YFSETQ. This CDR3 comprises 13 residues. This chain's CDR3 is CASSIQVNTEAFF. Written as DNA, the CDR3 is TGCGCCAGCAGCATACAGGTGAACACTGAAGCTTTCTTT. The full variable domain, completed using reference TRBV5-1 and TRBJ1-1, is KAGVTQTPRYLIKTRGQQVTLSCSPISGHRSVSWYQQTPGQGLQFLFEYFSETQRNKGNFPGRFSGRQFSNSRSEMNVSTLELGDSALYLCASSIQVNTEAFFGQGTRLTVV.

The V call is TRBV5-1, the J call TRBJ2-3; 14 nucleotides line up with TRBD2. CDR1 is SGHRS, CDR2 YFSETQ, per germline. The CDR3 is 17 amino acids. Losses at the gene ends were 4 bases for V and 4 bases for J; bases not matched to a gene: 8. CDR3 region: CASSRTSGGPSSDTQYF. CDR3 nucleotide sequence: TGCGCCAGCAGCCGGACTAGCGGGGGGCCATCTTCAGATACGCAGTATTTT.